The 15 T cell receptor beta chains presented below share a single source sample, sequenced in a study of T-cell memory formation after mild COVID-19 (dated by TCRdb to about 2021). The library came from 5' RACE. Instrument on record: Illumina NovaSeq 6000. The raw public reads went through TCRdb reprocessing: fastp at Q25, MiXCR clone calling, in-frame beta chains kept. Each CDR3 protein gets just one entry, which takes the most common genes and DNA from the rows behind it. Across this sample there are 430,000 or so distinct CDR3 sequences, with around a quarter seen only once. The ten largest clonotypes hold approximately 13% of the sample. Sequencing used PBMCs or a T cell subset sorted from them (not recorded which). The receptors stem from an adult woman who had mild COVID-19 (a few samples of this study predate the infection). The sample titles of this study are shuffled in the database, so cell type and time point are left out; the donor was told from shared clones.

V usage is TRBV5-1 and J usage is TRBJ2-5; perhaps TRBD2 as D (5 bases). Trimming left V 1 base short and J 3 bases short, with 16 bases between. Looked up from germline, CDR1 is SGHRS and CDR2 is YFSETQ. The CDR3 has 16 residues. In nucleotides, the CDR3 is TGCGCCAGCAGCTTGTTAACAGCGGTTACAAAAGAGACCCAGTACTTC. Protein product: CASSLLTAVTKETQYF.

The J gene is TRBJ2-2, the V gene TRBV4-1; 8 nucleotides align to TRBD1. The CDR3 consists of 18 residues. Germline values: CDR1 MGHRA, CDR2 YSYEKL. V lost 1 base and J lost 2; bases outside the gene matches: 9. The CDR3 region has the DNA TGCGCCAGCAGCCAAGTTGCAGGGGGCCCGGTCAACACCGGGGAGCTGTTTTTT. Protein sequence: CASSQVAGGPVNTGELFF.

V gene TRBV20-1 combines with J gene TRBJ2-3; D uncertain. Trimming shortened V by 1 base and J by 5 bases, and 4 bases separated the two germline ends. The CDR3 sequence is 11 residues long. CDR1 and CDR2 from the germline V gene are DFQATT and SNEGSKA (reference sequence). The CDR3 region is CSARGIDTQYF. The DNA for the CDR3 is TGCAGTGCTAGAGGAATAGATACGCAGTATTTT.

Here the CDR3 DNA reads TGTGCCAGTAGCCAACAGGGTTGGAACACTGAAGCTTTCTTT. It translates to CASSQQGWNTEAFF. The V gene is TRBV19, the J gene TRBJ1-1; D perhaps matches TRBD1 (6 bases). This CDR3 contains 14 residues. Trimming left V 6 bases short and J 1 base short, with 12 bases between. Germline CDR1 and CDR2: LNHDA and SQIVND (reference sequence).

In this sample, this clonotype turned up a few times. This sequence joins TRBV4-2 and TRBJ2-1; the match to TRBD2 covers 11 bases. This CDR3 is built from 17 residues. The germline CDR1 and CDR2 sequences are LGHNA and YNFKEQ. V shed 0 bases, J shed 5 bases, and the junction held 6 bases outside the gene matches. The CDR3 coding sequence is TGTGCCAGCAGCCAAGATCTCTTGGGACTAGCGGACAATGAGCAGTTCTTC. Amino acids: CASSQDLLGLADNEQFF.

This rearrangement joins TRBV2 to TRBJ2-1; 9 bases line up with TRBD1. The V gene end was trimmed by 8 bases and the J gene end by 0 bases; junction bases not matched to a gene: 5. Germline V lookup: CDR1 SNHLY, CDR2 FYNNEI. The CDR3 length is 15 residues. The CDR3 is CASPPTGGSYNEQFF. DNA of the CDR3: TGTGCCAGCCCTCCGACAGGGGGCTCCTACAATGAGCAGTTCTTC.

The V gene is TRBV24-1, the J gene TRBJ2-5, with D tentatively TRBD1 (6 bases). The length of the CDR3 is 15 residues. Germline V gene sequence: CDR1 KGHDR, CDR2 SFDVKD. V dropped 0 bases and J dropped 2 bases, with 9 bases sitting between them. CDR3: CATSDLLGQQETQYF. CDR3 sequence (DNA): TGTGCCACCAGTGATTTGTTGGGACAACAAGAGACCCAGTACTTC.

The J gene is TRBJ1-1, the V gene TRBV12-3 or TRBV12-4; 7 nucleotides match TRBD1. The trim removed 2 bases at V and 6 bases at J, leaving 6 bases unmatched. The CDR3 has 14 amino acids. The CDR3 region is CASSLMAGTAEAFF. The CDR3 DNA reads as TGTGCCAGCAGTTTAATGGCCGGGACAGCTGAAGCTTTCTTT.

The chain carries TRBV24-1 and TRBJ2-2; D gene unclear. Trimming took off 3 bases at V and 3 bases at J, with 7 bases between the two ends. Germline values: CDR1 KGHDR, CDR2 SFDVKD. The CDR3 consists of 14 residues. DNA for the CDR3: TGTGCCACCAGTGATCTGGGTGACACCGGGGAGCTGTTTTTT. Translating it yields CATSDLGDTGELFF.

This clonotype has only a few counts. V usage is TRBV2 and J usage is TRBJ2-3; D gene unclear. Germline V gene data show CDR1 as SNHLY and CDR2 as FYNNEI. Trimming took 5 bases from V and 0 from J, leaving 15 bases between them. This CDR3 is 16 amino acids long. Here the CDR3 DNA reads TGTGCCAGCAGTTACCTTTGGGTTGAGAGCACAGATACGCAGTATTTT. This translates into CASSYLWVESTDTQYF.

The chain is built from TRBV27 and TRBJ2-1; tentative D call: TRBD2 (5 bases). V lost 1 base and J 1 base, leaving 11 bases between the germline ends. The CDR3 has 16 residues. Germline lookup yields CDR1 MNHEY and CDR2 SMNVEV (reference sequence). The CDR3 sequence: CASSLWSRDSYNEQFF. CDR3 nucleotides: TGTGCCAGCAGTTTATGGAGCCGGGATTCCTACAATGAGCAGTTCTTC.

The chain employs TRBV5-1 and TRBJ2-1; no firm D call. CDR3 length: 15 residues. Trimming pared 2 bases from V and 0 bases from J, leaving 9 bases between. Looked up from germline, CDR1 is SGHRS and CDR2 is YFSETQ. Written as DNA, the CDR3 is TGCGCCAGCAGCTTAGTAGTGAGCTCCTACAATGAGCAGTTCTTC. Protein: CASSLVVSSYNEQFF.

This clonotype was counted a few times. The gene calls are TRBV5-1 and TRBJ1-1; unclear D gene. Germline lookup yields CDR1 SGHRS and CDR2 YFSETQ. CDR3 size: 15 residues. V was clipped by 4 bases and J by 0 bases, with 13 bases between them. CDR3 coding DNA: TGCGCCAGCAGCCAACTGATGGACGTGAACACTGAAGCTTTCTTT. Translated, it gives CASSQLMDVNTEAFF.

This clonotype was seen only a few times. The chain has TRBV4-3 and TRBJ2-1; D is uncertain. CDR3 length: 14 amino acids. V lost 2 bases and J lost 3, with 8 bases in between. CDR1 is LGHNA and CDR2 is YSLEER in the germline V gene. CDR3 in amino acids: CASSQLTIYNEQFF. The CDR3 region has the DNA TGCGCCAGCAGCCAACTTACTATCTACAATGAGCAGTTCTTC.

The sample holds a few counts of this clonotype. For the CDR3, the DNA is TGTGCCAGCAGCCCCCTCAGAATGAATACGCAGTATTTT. This encodes CASSPLRMNTQYF. The J gene is TRBJ2-3, the V gene TRBV7-6; no clear D gene. The germline gives CDR1 SGHVS, CDR2 FNYEAQ. Trimming shortened V by 5 bases and J by 7 bases, and 13 bases separated the two germline ends. The CDR3 spans 13 residues. Using reference TRBV7-6 and TRBJ2-3 for the parts outside the CDR3, the full variable domain is GAGVSQSPRYKVTKRGQDVALRCDPISGHVSLYWYRQALGQGPEFLTYFNYEAQQDKSGLPNDRFSAERPEGSISTLTIQRTEQRDSAMYRCASSPLRMNTQYFGPGTRLTVL.